The subject of this entry is one T cell receptor beta chain. Its antigen is undetermined. The sample is drawn from a study of cytomegalovirus exposure and HLA in healthy donors. Looking at the study overall: An earlier analysis identified 117 million unique TCR beta sequences in about 180 million T cells. Notes on the study in general: Published work reported that the classifier diagnosed cytomegalovirus status with high specificity and sensitivity. 87-base-pair reads could not separate some V segments, including TRBV6-2 and TRBV6-3.

The study ran its PCR with 60 Vbeta and 13 Jbeta primers. Assay: immunoSEQ multiplex PCR; the TCRdb copy retains only in-frame clones and omits some. The sample has 150,000 to 250,000 clones; around 86% are singletons. From germline, CDR1 is MNHNY and CDR2 SVGAGI (reference sequence). The CDR3 runs to 14 residues. V lost 6 bases, J lost 9 bases, and 10 bases stayed unmatched. Sequencing was performed on PBMCs. This TCR came from a woman in her forties or fifties in good health and CMV-seropositive. The chain carries TRBV6-6 and TRBJ1-5; 8 bases map to TRBD1. The CDR3 loop reads CASSTTGADRPQHF. The CDR3 DNA sequence: TGTGCCAGCAGCACGACAGGGGCCGACCGGCCCCAGCATTTT.